The 7 T cell receptor beta chains below come from one sample, sequenced in a study of cytomegalovirus exposure and HLA in healthy donors. Profiled with immunoSEQ multiplex PCR; TCRdb holds only in-frame clones, not every one. Of hundreds of thousands of clones detected, 83% appear once; the ten largest clones hold roughly 5.7%. Sequenced input: PBMCs. The receptors stem from a woman between 18 and 29 years old in good health and CMV-seronegative.

The V gene is TRBV25-1, the J gene TRBJ2-6, with D possibly TRBD1 on 6 matching bases. Germline V gene lookup returns CDR1 MGHDK and CDR2 SYGVNS. Trimming removed 5 bases from V and 0 bases from J, with 14 bases in between. The CDR3 has 17 residues. The CDR3 DNA is TGTGCCAGCAGTAACACAGGGAGATTCTCTGGGGCCAACGTCCTGACTTTC. It encodes CASSNTGRFSGANVLTF.

V and J are TRBV2 and TRBJ1-5; TRBD1 aligns across 7 bases. J gave up 5 bases and V 4 bases, and 5 bases lay outside the gene matches. Germline CDR1 and CDR2: SNHLY and FYNNEI. The CDR3 runs 14 residues. The CDR3 loop is CASSVTGRDQPQHF. In DNA, the CDR3 is TGTGCCAGCAGTGTGACAGGGAGGGATCAGCCCCAGCATTTT.

The rearrangement uses TRBV6-6 and TRBJ2-1; D gene uncertain. V was clipped by 3 bases and J by 7 bases, with 10 bases between them. Looked up from germline, CDR1 is MNHNY and CDR2 is SVGAGI (reference sequence). CDR3 length: 13 amino acids. CDR3 in amino acids: CASSYDAVNEQFF. CDR3 bases: TGTGCCAGCAGTTATGATGCCGTAAATGAGCAGTTCTTC.

The chain has TRBV11-2 and TRBJ1-2, with D perhaps TRBD1 (5 bases). In germline, CDR1 is SGHAT, CDR2 FQNNGV. Between the trimmed V and J ends, which lost 2 bases and 4 bases, there was a span of 11 bases. This CDR3 has 14 residues. The CDR3 loop reads CASSLREGPYGYTF. CDR3 DNA: TGTGCCAGCAGCTTACGGGAGGGACCCTATGGCTACACCTTC.

The chain carries TRBV14 and TRBJ2-1; maybe TRBD1 (6 bases). V dropped 3 bases and J dropped 10 bases, with 7 bases sitting between them. The CDR3 length is 11 residues. The germline CDR1 and CDR2 sequences are SGHDN and FVKESK. CDR3 DNA: TGTGCCAGCAGCCACGGGACAGAGCAGTTCTTC. Protein sequence: CASSHGTEQFF.

The chain couples TRBV15 to TRBJ2-6; D is unclear. The V end lost 3 bases, the J end lost 2 bases, and 11 bases lay between the germline ends. Germline CDR1 is LNHNV and CDR2 is YYDKDF (reference sequence). This CDR3 is built from 16 residues. CDR3 bases: TGTGCCACCAGCAGTCAGGTCCCCGCTGGGGCCAACGTCCTGACTTTC. This codes for CATSSQVPAGANVLTF.

This clone has a count of ten or more. The CDR3 DNA follows: TGTGCCAGCAGCGTAGGGGGCACAGATACGCAGTATTTT. Translation: CASSVGGTDTQYF. J is TRBJ2-3 and V is TRBV9; D is undetermined. This CDR3 contains 13 residues. The V gene lost 0 bases and the J gene lost 1 base, with 3 bases spanning the gap. The V gene's germline CDR1 is SGDLS and CDR2 YYNGEE.